A selection of T cell receptor beta chains follows, all from one sample in a study of Ad26.COV2.S vaccination and SARS-CoV-2 variants. Libraries were prepared by immunoSEQ multiplex PCR; TCRdb keeps only in-frame clonotypes and omits some of them. The table lists hundreds of thousands of clones, 92% of them singletons, with about 3.9% in the top ten. This specimen consisted of peripheral blood, obtained after recovery from COVID-19. The receptor source for this set is a human donor who had recovered from COVID-19. CDR3s include the opening cysteine and the closing phenylalanine or tryptophan. D genes are given only for firm matches. Rows may omit the clone size; those that give it use once, few, many or a size class.

J	D	V	size	DNA	CDR3
TRBJ1-3	NA	TRBV7-8	NA	TGTGCCAGCAGCTTAGAGAGGGGCCGAAACACCATATATTTT	CASSLERGRNTIYF
TRBJ2-7	TRBD2	TRBV3-1/TRBV3-2	NA	TGTGCCAGCAGCCAAGGGCTAGCGGGGCTGTCCTACGAGCAGTACTTC	CASSQGLAGLSYEQYF
TRBJ1-1	TRBD1	TRBV9	NA	TGTGCCAGCAGCTCCAAGGGGGCGCGGGGGACTGAAGCTTTCTTT	CASSSKGARGTEAFF
TRBJ1-2	TRBD1	TRBV5-1	NA	TGCGCCAGCAGCTTGCGACAGGGGACAAACTATGGCTACACCTTC	CASSLRQGTNYGYTF
TRBJ1-1	TRBD1	TRBV3-1/TRBV3-2	NA	TGTGCCAGCAGCCAGCTACAGGGGTCCGCTGAAGCTTTCTTT	CASSQLQGSAEAFF
TRBJ2-3	TRBD2	TRBV5-1	NA	TGCGCCAGCAGCTTGGCGAGTACTAGCGACGGCACAGATACGCAGTATTTT	CASSLASTSDGTDTQYF
TRBJ1-1	TRBD1	TRBV7-2	NA	TGTGCCAGCAGCCCGGGACAGGGCACTGAAGCTTTCTTT	CASSPGQGTEAFF
TRBJ1-1	NA	TRBV6-5	NA	TGTGCCAGCACTGGGTCGGGCACTGAAGCTTTCTTT	CASTGSGTEAFF
TRBJ2-1	TRBD2	TRBV2	NA	TGTGCCAGAGAACTAGCGGGGGTCCCGGGGGACTACAATGAGCAGTTCTTC	CARELAGVPGDYNEQFF
TRBJ2-5	TRBD1	TRBV9	NA	TGTGCCAGCGGACAGGGGGCGTCGTCAGAGACCCAGTACTTC	CASGQGASSETQYF
TRBJ1-2	NA	TRBV7-9	few	TGTGCCAGCAGTCGCAGGGGCTATGGCTACACCTTC	CASSRRGYGYTF
TRBJ1-2	TRBD1	TRBV6-1	NA	TGTGCCAGCAGTGAGACAGGGGCGGATAACTATGGCTACACCTTC	CASSETGADNYGYTF
TRBJ2-5	NA	TRBV5-5	NA	TGTGCCAGCAGTACATCCGTGAGGTCTACGGAGACCCAGTACTTC	CASSTSVRSTETQYF
TRBJ1-5	TRBD1	TRBV2	NA	TGTGCCAGCAGTCCCCGGGACAGGGGTAATCAGCCCCAGCATTTT	CASSPRDRGNQPQHF
TRBJ1-2	NA	TRBV7-9	NA	TGTGCCAGCAGCTTAAACGCGGGGGCGGAGTTGGTTGGCTACACCTTC	CASSLNAGAELVGYTF
TRBJ1-1	NA	TRBV7-2	NA	TGTGCCAGCAGCTTAGACCGGCGTGGGGGTGAAGCTTTCTTT	CASSLDRRGGEAFF
TRBJ2-5	TRBD2	TRBV7-9	NA	TGTGCCAGCTCCTCCCCTAGCGGTCAAGAGACCCAGTACTTC	CASSSPSGQETQYF
TRBJ1-6	TRBD1	TRBV11-2	NA	TGTGCCAGCAGCCCCGGACAGGGTCCGTCACCCCTCCACTTT	CASSPGQGPSPLHF
TRBJ1-1	TRBD1	TRBV5-1	few	TGCGCCAGCAGCTTGACCGGGACAGTATCGAACACTGAAGCTTTCTTT	CASSLTGTVSNTEAFF
TRBJ1-2	TRBD1	TRBV7-2	NA	TGTGCCAGCAGCTTGGCGACAGGGGCGGGTGGCTACACCTTC	CASSLATGAGGYTF
TRBJ1-1	NA	TRBV14	NA	TGTGCCAGCAGCCAAGACGCCTGGGGGATGAACACTGAAGCTTTCTTT	CASSQDAWGMNTEAFF
TRBJ2-3	TRBD1	TRBV27	NA	TGTGCCAGCAGTTCGGGACAGCACCTAACCGATTATACGCAGTATTTT	CASSSGQHLTDYTQYF
TRBJ1-6	NA	TRBV6-2/TRBV6-3	once	TGTGCCAGCAGTATGAGCTCCTATAATTCACCCCTCCACTTT	CASSMSSYNSPLHF
TRBJ1-5	NA	TRBV7-9	NA	TGTGCCAGCAGCTTAGACGGAAATCAGCCCCAGCATTTT	CASSLDGNQPQHF
TRBJ1-1	NA	TRBV18	NA	TGTGCCAGCTCAGATGGGACCATGAACACTGAAGCTTTCTTT	CASSDGTMNTEAFF
TRBJ1-2	NA	TRBV7-9	NA	TGTGCCAGCAGCTTAGGACAGACGAATGGCTACACCTTC	CASSLGQTNGYTF
TRBJ2-1	TRBD1	TRBV10-3	NA	TGTGCCATCAGGGCAGGGGGCGATGAGCAGTTCTTC	CAIRAGGDEQFF
TRBJ2-1	NA	TRBV6-1	NA	TGTGCCAGCAGTGATGAATGGAATGAGCAGTTCTTC	CASSDEWNEQFF
TRBJ1-2	NA	TRBV7-9	once	TGTGCCAGCAGCTTAGGGGCAAGGACATCGGGGGTTTATGGCTACACCTTC	CASSLGARTSGVYGYTF
TRBJ1-2	NA	TRBV18	NA	TGTGCCAGCTCACCACCGGGGGGAATCACCGATGGCTACACCTTC	CASSPPGGITDGYTF
TRBJ2-7	NA	TRBV25-1	NA	TGTGCCAGCAGTAGGGACTCGTACTACGAGCAGTACTTC	CASSRDSYYEQYF
TRBJ1-5	NA	TRBV18	NA	TGTGCCAGCTCACCCACCGAGGGAGGCCTCGGTCAGCCCCAGCATTTT	CASSPTEGGLGQPQHF
TRBJ1-3	NA	TRBV11-2	once	TGTGCCAGCAGCTTAGTTGTGAGACCCCGCTCTGGAAACACCATATATTTT	CASSLVVRPRSGNTIYF
TRBJ2-3	TRBD2	TRBV6-4	NA	TGTGCCAGCAGTACTAGCGGGGGGGCGGCAGATACGCAGTATTTT	CASSTSGGAADTQYF
TRBJ2-7	NA	TRBV13	NA	TGTGCCAGCAGCAATTACCGGGACGGCGGTAGATGGGAGCAGTACTTC	CASSNYRDGGRWEQYF
TRBJ2-5	TRBD2	TRBV11-2	once	TGTGCCAGCAGCTTAGCGGGGGCTAGCGGGGGGTACCAAGAGACCCAGTACTTC	CASSLAGASGGYQETQYF
TRBJ1-2	TRBD1	TRBV5-6	few	TGTGCCAGCAGCTTGGGGACAGGCTATGGCTACACCTTC	CASSLGTGYGYTF
TRBJ1-1	NA	TRBV29-1	NA	TGCAGCGTTCGGTACAGGGAAGCTGAAGCTTTCTTT	CSVRYREAEAFF
TRBJ1-1	NA	TRBV6-5	NA	TGTGCCAGCAGTTACCCGGGGGGGGGAGGGGCTGAAGCTTTCTTT	CASSYPGGGGAEAFF
TRBJ1-3	TRBD1	TRBV3-1/TRBV3-2	NA	TGTGCCAGCAGCTTGGACAGGAGCACAAGCTCTGGAAACACCATATATTTT	CASSLDRSTSSGNTIYF
TRBJ1-1	NA	TRBV6-2/TRBV6-3	NA	TGTGCCAGCAGTTACGGCGCTGAAGCTTTCTTT	CASSYGAEAFF
TRBJ2-3	TRBD2	TRBV5-4	NA	TGTGCCAGCAGCCCAGGGACTAGCAGGTCCCCCACAGATACGCAGTATTTT	CASSPGTSRSPTDTQYF
TRBJ2-7	NA	TRBV2	NA	TGTGCCAGCAGTGAAACAAACTACTCCTACGAGCAGTACTTC	CASSETNYSYEQYF
TRBJ1-1	NA	TRBV19	NA	TGTGCCAGTAGTGTCGACCCTCTACTCGAAGCTTTCTTT	CASSVDPLLEAFF
TRBJ1-1	NA	TRBV6-6	NA	TGTGCCAGCAGTTTTCGAGAAGGTAACACTGAAGCTTTCTTT	CASSFREGNTEAFF
TRBJ1-2	TRBD1	TRBV7-2	NA	TGTGCCAGCAGCCCCGAGGCAGGGGGGGGTGGCTACACCTTC	CASSPEAGGGGYTF
TRBJ2-1	NA	TRBV12-5	once	TGTGCTAGTGGTTTGCCCTCTTATAGCATCAATGAGCAGTTCTTC	CASGLPSYSINEQFF
TRBJ2-7	NA	TRBV5-4	NA	TGTGCCAGCAGCTTGTTGAAACAGAGCGAGCAGTACTTC	CASSLLKQSEQYF
TRBJ2-3	NA	TRBV12-3/TRBV12-4	NA	TGTGCCAGCAGTTTGGCTGTGGGTACGCAGTATTTT	CASSLAVGTQYF
TRBJ1-1	TRBD1	TRBV5-4	NA	TGTGCCAGCAGCCCCCCGGGACAGGGGGCGGGGGGCACTGAAGCTTTCTTT	CASSPPGQGAGGTEAFF
TRBJ1-2	NA	TRBV14	NA	TGTGCCAGCAGCTCAAGATCGACGGGGGCCTATGGCTACACCTTC	CASSSRSTGAYGYTF